This TCR beta chain was captured by sequencing in a study of low-dose radiotherapy and immunotherapy resistance in tumors. Study-level information: Patients' oral aspirin dose was 300 mg daily across four cycles from cycle 1 day 1.

This clonotype was observed at least ten times. TRAV- and TRBV-specific primers were used for first-strand cDNA, which covered alpha and beta chains. The authors amplified TCRs for roughly 20 PCR cycles with a constant-region primer and a V-primer adapter. TCRdb redid the calling of the reads with MiXCR, one entry per CDR3 protein. The table lists 65,000 to 90,000 distinct CDR3 sequences, under 20% of them singletons, with less than 6% in the top ten. The time point here: before trial treatment. Each patient who was eligible had an advanced solid tumor with no tumor-infiltrating lymphocytes. CDR1 MGHRA and CDR2 YSYEKL come from the germline V gene. V dropped 5 bases and J dropped 0 bases, with 11 bases sitting between them. CDR3 length equals 15 residues.

V usage is TRBV4-1 and J usage is TRBJ1-3; D is uncertain. The origin of this receptor is a male donor with prostate cancer. Here the sequenced sample was PBMCs, taken before treatment. The DNA for the CDR3 is TGCGCCAGCAGCACGGACGGAAACTCTGGAAACACCATATATTTT. It translates to CASSTDGNSGNTIYF.